This entry concerns a single TCR beta chain. Its antigen is unknown. The sample holds no much larger clone one base away, and base qualities are not on file. Separate from the roughly 650-subject first cohort, the validation cohort of 90 to 150 subjects was the group to which the donors belonged. Libraries were prepared through the immunoSEQ multiplex PCR assay. Per the source publication's procedure: A statistical classification framework was developed to diagnose cytomegalovirus status using the catalog of TCR beta chain sequences. TCRdb holds this immuneACCESS table with in-frame rearrangements only. Some clones are missing; in checked studies, unresolved V genes explain under half, and the rest has no known cause. V, J and clone size are taken as reported in that table, and D and trimming were inferred from the DNA itself. The sample table holds 300,000 to 400,000 clones, of which roughly 85% were seen once. The biggest ten clones account for about 0.8% of the sample.

The data belong to a study of cytomegalovirus exposure and HLA in healthy donors (dated by TCRdb to the late 2010s). In terms of the full investigation: According to a later analysis, the roughly 120 validation repertoires were produced on the same platform as the 666 repertoires of the first cohort. The study aimed to test whether cataloging public T cell receptors could reveal signatures of past pathogen exposure. In addition to the first cohort of approximately 650 subjects, a separate validation cohort of about 120 different subjects was used. High-throughput TCR immunosequencing, statistical association of individual TCRs with disease status, and machine learning were combined to predict cytomegalovirus infection status.

The paper as a whole reports these results and caveats: It was suggested by the authors that the approach could potentially be generalized to other disease states and immunological phenotypes. A later analysis lacked HLA typing for the validation cohort, so it scored co-occurrence in that cohort across all 120 or so repertoires. A few of the identified cytomegalovirus-associated TCR beta chains were confirmed in vitro to be specific for cytomegalovirus antigens. In both the original and validation cohorts, the classifier was reported to diagnose cytomegalovirus status with high specificity and sensitivity. While some public TCRs were present in many individuals, most TCR sequences turned up only very rarely across donors. In the study, around 160 TCR beta chains were listed as associated with cytomegalovirus. Of the cluster scores, approximately 95% were above 0 in a later analysis, which found that TCRs clustered in the first cohort also tended to co-occur in the roughly 130 validation repertoires.

Including the terminal cysteine and phenylalanine, the CDR3 comprises 16 residues. Here the CDR3 DNA is all that survives: 48 bases in frame from base 1. Trimming removed 4 bases from V and 8 bases from J; the gene matches leave 12 bases unexplained. CDR1 and CDR2 (SGHAT, FQNNGV) derive from the germline V gene. Recombination linked TRBV11-2 to TRBJ1-2, with TRBD1 matching 11 junction bases. This clonotype was obtained from a woman aged 18-29 years in good health and CMV-seronegative. The sequenced material came from PBMCs. The CDR3 amino acid sequence is: CASSSSAGTGGLGYTF. The DNA sequence is TGTGCCAGCAGCTCCTCTGCCGGGACAGGGGGACTCGGCTACACCTTC.